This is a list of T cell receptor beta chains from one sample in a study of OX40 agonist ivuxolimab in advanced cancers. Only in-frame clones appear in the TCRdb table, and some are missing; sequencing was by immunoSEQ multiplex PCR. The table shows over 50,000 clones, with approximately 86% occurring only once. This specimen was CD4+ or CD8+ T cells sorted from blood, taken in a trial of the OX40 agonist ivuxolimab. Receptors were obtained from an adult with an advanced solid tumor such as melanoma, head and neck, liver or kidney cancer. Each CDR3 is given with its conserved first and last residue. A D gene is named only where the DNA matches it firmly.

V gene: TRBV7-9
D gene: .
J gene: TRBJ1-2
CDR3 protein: CASSSPDSLRYTF
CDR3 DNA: TGTGCCAGCAGCTCCCCGGACTCTCTGCGCTACACCTTC

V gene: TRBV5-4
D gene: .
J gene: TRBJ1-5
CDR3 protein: CASSMTAYSNQPQHF
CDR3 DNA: TGTGCCAGCAGCATGACAGCTTATAGCAATCAGCCCCAGCATTTT

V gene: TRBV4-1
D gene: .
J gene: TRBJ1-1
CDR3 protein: CASSQERQAQGQAFF
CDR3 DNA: TGCGCCAGCAGCCAAGAGAGGCAGGCCCAGGGTCAAGCTTTCTTT

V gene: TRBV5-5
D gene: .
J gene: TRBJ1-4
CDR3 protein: CASSLSSGFGEKLFF
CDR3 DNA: TGTGCCAGCAGCTTGTCGTCCGGGTTTGGTGAAAAACTGTTTTTT

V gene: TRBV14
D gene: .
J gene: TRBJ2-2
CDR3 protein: CASSLRYGELFF
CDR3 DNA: TGTGCCAGCAGCCTCCGCTACGGGGAGCTGTTTTTT

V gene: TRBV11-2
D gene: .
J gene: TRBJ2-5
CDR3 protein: CASSAYRAQETQYF
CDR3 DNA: TGTGCCAGCAGCGCCTACAGGGCCCAAGAGACCCAGTACTTC

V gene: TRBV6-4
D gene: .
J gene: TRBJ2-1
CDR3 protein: CASSDEWGVIHEQFF
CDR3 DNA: TGTGCCAGCAGTGACGAGTGGGGGGTAATCCATGAGCAGTTCTTC

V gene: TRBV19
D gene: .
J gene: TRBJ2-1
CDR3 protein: CASSIVQGGNEQFF
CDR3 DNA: TGTGCCAGTAGTATAGTACAGGGTGGGAATGAGCAGTTCTTC

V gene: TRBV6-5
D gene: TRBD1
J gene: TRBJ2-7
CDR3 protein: CASSYSQGSVYEQYF
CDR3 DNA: TGTGCCAGCAGTTACTCACAGGGGTCGGTCTACGAGCAGTACTTC

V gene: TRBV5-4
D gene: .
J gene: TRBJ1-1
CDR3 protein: CASSLGPGENTEAFF
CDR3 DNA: TGTGCCAGCAGCTTGGGTCCCGGCGAGAACACTGAAGCTTTCTTT

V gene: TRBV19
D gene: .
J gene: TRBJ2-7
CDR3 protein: CASSPYGADPFNEQYF
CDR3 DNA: TGTGCCAGTAGTCCCTACGGGGCGGATCCTTTTAACGAGCAGTACTTC

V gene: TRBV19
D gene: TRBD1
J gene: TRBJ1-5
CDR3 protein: CASSIFDREYSNQPQHF
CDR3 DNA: TGTGCCAGTAGTATATTTGACAGGGAGTATAGCAATCAGCCCCAGCATTTT

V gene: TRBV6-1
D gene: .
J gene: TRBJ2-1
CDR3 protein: CASSELVGGYNEQFF
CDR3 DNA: TGTGCCAGCAGTGAACTAGTGGGGGGTTACAATGAGCAGTTCTTC

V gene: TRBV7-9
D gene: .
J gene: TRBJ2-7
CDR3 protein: CASSHQTTGADYEQYF
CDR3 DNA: TGTGCCAGCAGCCACCAAACAACGGGGGCGGATTACGAGCAGTACTTC